These 15 T cell receptor beta chains were all obtained from the same sample, sequenced in a study of blood T cell repertoires in COVID-19. TCRdb's table, derived via immunoSEQ multiplex PCR, lists solely in-frame clones and lacks some. The sample holds 300,000 to 400,000 clones; around 89% are singletons and the top ten take around 1.6%. Sequenced material: peripheral blood. The source is a woman between 25 and 40 years old with COVID-19, enrolled during active disease.

This clone was detected only once. The chain carries TRBV18 and TRBJ2-7; 7 nucleotides line up with TRBD1. Looked up from germline, CDR1 is KGHSH and CDR2 is LQKENI. This CDR3 contains 14 residues. J lost 3 bases, V lost 5 bases, and 7 bases had no gene match. In DNA, the CDR3 is TGTGCCAGCTCAAGGGACAGCGAGGGCTACGAGCAGTACTTC. It translates to CASSRDSEGYEQYF.

V is TRBV7-9 and J is TRBJ2-5; 7 bases are a match to TRBD2. With V trimmed by 6 bases and J by 5 bases, 9 bases remained unmatched. From germline, CDR1 is SEHNR and CDR2 FQNEAQ (reference sequence). The CDR3 is 14 amino acids. CDR3 sequence (DNA): TGTGCCAGCAGACCATCCTGGGGGGGGGAGACCCAGTACTTC. Translating gives CASRPSWGGETQYF. The variable domain in full, completed from reference TRBV7-9 and TRBJ2-5, reads DTGVSQNPRHKITKRGQNVTFRCDPISEHNRLYWYRQTLGQGPEFLTYFQNEAQLEKSRLLSDRFSAERPKGSFSTLEIQRTEQGDSAMYLCASRPSWGGETQYFGPGTRLLVL.

On this clone itself: This sample also contains other DNA sequences that code for the same CDR3. The genes are TRBV4-2 and TRBJ2-5, with 12 bases fitting TRBD2. V lost 3 bases to trimming and J lost 2 bases; unmatched junction nucleotides: 1. Germline V lookup: CDR1 LGHNA, CDR2 YNFKEQ. This CDR3 contains 15 residues. The CDR3 here is CASSQGTSGQETQYF. DNA of the CDR3: TGTGCCAGCAGCCAGGGGACTAGCGGGCAAGAGACCCAGTACTTC.

A word on this clone: Likely a read error: the CDR3 ends without its conserved phenylalanine or tryptophan. No DNA is shown, since the ends of the CDR3 on it are uncertain; the CDR3 is the one TCRdb lists. This rearrangement joins TRBV21-1 to TRBJ1-2; the table's D call TRBD1 went unverified against the DNA. TRBV21-1 is marked as a pseudogene. The CDR3 numbers 9 amino acids, ends counted. This CDR3 is CASTNRDRG.

This rearrangement joins TRBV11-2 to TRBJ1-6; 7 nucleotides match TRBD1. Per the germline V gene, CDR1 is SGHAT and CDR2 is FQNNGV. The CDR3 spans 16 residues. With 1 base clipped from V and 7 bases from J, the junction kept 7 bases outside the gene matches. The CDR3 protein is CASSLGTGWGNSPLHF. DNA of the CDR3: TGTGCCAGCAGCTTAGGGACAGGATGGGGAAATTCACCCCTCCACTTT.

The gene calls are TRBV7-2 and TRBJ1-4, with D perhaps matching TRBD1 (6 bases). With 4 bases removed from V and 2 bases from J, the gap between germline ends came to 8 bases. The germline V gene encodes CDR1 SGHTA and CDR2 FQGNSA. The CDR3 runs 14 residues. CDR3 protein: CASSWGRTNEKLFF. The DNA for the CDR3 is TGTGCCAGCAGCTGGGGGCGGACTAATGAAAAACTGTTTTTT.

This rearrangement joins TRBV11-2 to TRBJ2-5; 13 bases align to TRBD2. CDR1 and CDR2 from the germline V gene are SGHAT and FQNNGV. The J segment lost 0 bases and the V segment lost 1 base, leaving 5 bases of the junction unmatched. CDR3 length: 18 residues. The CDR3 loop is CASSLGTSGGWYQETQYF. The CDR3 DNA is TGTGCCAGCAGCTTAGGGACTAGCGGGGGTTGGTACCAAGAGACCCAGTACTTC.

This clone has more than one count but fewer than ten. This chain uses TRBV7-2 with TRBJ2-7, with 9 bases aligning to TRBD1. V was clipped by 5 bases and J by 6 bases; unmatched bases: 17. This CDR3 comprises 17 residues. CDR1 and CDR2 (germline): SGHTA, FQGNSA. CDR3 sequence (DNA): TGTGCCAGCAGCCAACTCCTCACACACACAGGGGGCGCCGAGCAGTACTTC. Translated: CASSQLLTHTGGAEQYF.

The V call is TRBV11-2, the J call TRBJ2-2; 7 bases map to TRBD2. Losses at the gene ends were 6 bases for V and 6 bases for J; bases not matched to a gene: 7. CDR1 and CDR2 from the germline V gene are SGHAT and FQNNGV. The CDR3 contains 14 residues. CDR3 sequence (DNA): TGTGCCAGCAGGCCCAGTAGCGGGCCCGGGGAGCTGTTTTTT. Translating it yields CASRPSSGPGELFF.

This chain connects TRBV6-2 or TRBV6-3 to TRBJ1-4; 7 nucleotides match TRBD1. The CDR3 is made up of 16 amino acids. The germline V gene encodes CDR1 MNHEY and CDR2 SVGEGT. Trimming took 5 bases from V and 0 from J; bases not matched to a gene: 6. Here the CDR3 reads CASSPRTGSTNEKLFF. The CDR3 nucleotides read TGTGCCAGCAGTCCCCGGACAGGATCAACTAATGAAAAACTGTTTTTT.

CDR3 loop: CASGTGVNSPLHF. CDR3 nucleotides: TGTGCCAGCGGGACAGGGGTAAATTCACCCCTCCACTTT. The chain links TRBV2 to TRBJ1-6; the match to TRBD1 covers 10 bases. The V segment lost 8 bases and the J segment 7 bases; nucleotides outside the gene matches: 2. CDR3 length: 13 amino acids. Germline CDR1 reads SNHLY; CDR2 reads FYNNEI. The full variable domain, in which reference TRBV2 and TRBJ1-6 provide the parts outside the CDR3, is EPEVTQTPSHQVTQMGQEVILRCVPISNHLYFYWYRQILGQKVEFLVSFYNNEISEKSEIFDDQFSVERPDGSNFTLKIRSTKLEDSAMYFCASGTGVNSPLHFGNGTRLTVT.

The J gene is TRBJ1-5, the V gene TRBV19; D remains unclear. The length of the CDR3 is 15 residues. V lost 10 bases, J lost 0 bases, and 16 bases lay in between. The germline CDR1 and CDR2 sequences are LNHDA and SQIVND (reference sequence). DNA for the CDR3: TGTGCCACCAGGCTTTTAGGTTATAGCAATCAGCCCCAGCATTTT. Protein product: CATRLLGYSNQPQHF. Drawing the rest from reference TRBV19 and TRBJ1-5, the complete variable domain is DGGITQSPKYLFRKEGQNVTLSCEQNLNHDAMYWYRQDPGQGLRLIYYSQIVNDFQKGDIAEGYSVSREKKESFPLTVTSAQKNPTAFYLCATRLLGYSNQPQHFGDGTRLSIL.

V usage is TRBV6-5 and J usage is TRBJ2-1, with TRBD2 identical over 9 bases. The V gene's germline CDR1 is MNHEY and CDR2 SVGAGI. The CDR3 loop spans 14 amino acids. V lost 7 bases, J lost 8 bases, and 9 bases stayed unmatched. CDR3 sequence: CASITGLAIDEQFF. The CDR3 DNA sequence: TGTGCCAGCATTACGGGACTAGCTATCGATGAGCAGTTCTTC.

Only one count was recorded for this clone. The chain links TRBV3-1 (or the pseudogene TRBV3-2) to TRBJ2-1; 8 nucleotides match TRBD2. This CDR3 has 12 amino acids. The germline V gene has CDR1 LGHDT and CDR2 YNNKEL (reference sequence). Trimming removed 8 bases from V and 10 bases from J; junction bases left unmatched: 7. The CDR3 sequence: CASVAGGGEQFF. The CDR3 DNA follows: TGTGCCAGCGTGGCGGGGGGCGGGGAGCAGTTCTTC.

This chain links TRBV6-1 with TRBJ2-7, with a possible D match to TRBD1 (5 bases). Germline assignment: CDR1 MNHNS and CDR2 SASEGT. This CDR3 contains 13 residues. V was pared by 5 bases and J by 3 bases, with 11 bases between. In DNA, the CDR3 is TGTGCCAGCAGTTTCGTCAGGGACTACGAGCAGTACTTC. Translating gives CASSFVRDYEQYF.